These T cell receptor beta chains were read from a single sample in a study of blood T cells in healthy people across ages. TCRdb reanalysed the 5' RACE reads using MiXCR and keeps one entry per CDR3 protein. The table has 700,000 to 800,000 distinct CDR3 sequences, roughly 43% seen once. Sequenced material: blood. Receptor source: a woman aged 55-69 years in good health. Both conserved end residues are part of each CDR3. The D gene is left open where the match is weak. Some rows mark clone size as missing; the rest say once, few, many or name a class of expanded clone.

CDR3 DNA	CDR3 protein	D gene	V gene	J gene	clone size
TGCGCCAGCAGCCAAGATGACCATTCTAGCTCCTACGAGCAGTACTTC	CASSQDDHSSSYEQYF	NA	TRBV4-1	TRBJ2-7	few
TGTGCCAGCAGTCCCAACAGGGGCAACTATGGCTACACCTTC	CASSPNRGNYGYTF	TRBD1	TRBV27	TRBJ1-2	few
TGTGCCAGCAGTTTGGCGACTAGCGGGATTCAAGAGACCCAGTACTTC	CASSLATSGIQETQYF	TRBD2	TRBV28	TRBJ2-5	many
TGTGCCAGCAGCTTATCGATCGGGACAGGGTCGATTGAGACCCAGTACTTC	CASSLSIGTGSIETQYF	TRBD1	TRBV7-2	TRBJ2-5	NA
TGTGCCAGCAGGCTTAGCGGGGAGATCTACAATGAGCAGTTCTTC	CASRLSGEIYNEQFF	TRBD2	TRBV2	TRBJ2-1	NA
TGCGCCAGCAGCTCACAGGGGGCTACCGACGAGCAGTACTTC	CASSSQGATDEQYF	TRBD1	TRBV5-1	TRBJ2-7	many
TGTGCCAGCTCACCGGATCAGGGGTACGAGCAGTACTTC	CASSPDQGYEQYF	NA	TRBV18	TRBJ2-7	NA
TGTGCCAGCAGTTTATTATCGGGAGTCTCCGAGCAGTACTTC	CASSLLSGVSEQYF	NA	TRBV28	TRBJ2-7	few
TGTGCCACCAGGACAGCTTACAATGAGCAGTTCTTC	CATRTAYNEQFF	NA	TRBV25-1	TRBJ2-1	few
TGTGCCACCAGCAGAGATCGAGGGGGCGCCGGGAACATTCAGTACTTC	CATSRDRGGAGNIQYF	TRBD1	TRBV15	TRBJ2-4	many
TGTGCCAGCAGCCCAGCGGCAGGGCGCTATTCCTACGAGCAGTACTTC	CASSPAAGRYSYEQYF	NA	TRBV7-2	TRBJ2-7	NA
TGTGCCAGCAGTTGGACTGAGGTTGCAGCGTCCTACGAGCAGTACTTC	CASSWTEVAASYEQYF	NA	TRBV27	TRBJ2-7	NA
TGCAGCGTTGAAATTGGGGGGCAATACGAGCAGTACTTC	CSVEIGGQYEQYF	NA	TRBV29-1	TRBJ2-7	many
TGTGCCAGCAGCCTGGGACTAGCGGGAGAAACAGATACGCAGTATTTT	CASSLGLAGETDTQYF	TRBD2	TRBV5-1	TRBJ2-3	many
TGTGCCAGCAGTCCACTGAACAGGGGACCAGCAGGTGGGGCCAACGTCCTGACTTTC	CASSPLNRGPAGGANVLTF	TRBD1	TRBV27	TRBJ2-6	NA
TGTGCCACCAGCAGAGATCGGGCAGGTGAAGCTTTCTTT	CATSRDRAGEAFF	NA	TRBV15	TRBJ1-1	few
TGTGCCAGCAGCCCCCAATCCGGGACAGGACTTTGGGAGCAGTTCTTC	CASSPQSGTGLWEQFF	TRBD1	TRBV6-2/TRBV6-3	TRBJ2-1	NA
TGTGCCAGCGAGTTCTCTCCTTTAGCAGGGGGCGCCTTCCATCAGCCCCAGCATTTT	CASEFSPLAGGAFHQPQHF	TRBD1	TRBV27	TRBJ1-5	NA
TGTGCCAGCAGGAGGAGGGCTAGCGGGAGGACCCGCCAAGAGACCCAGTACTTC	CASRRRASGRTRQETQYF	TRBD2	TRBV28	TRBJ2-5	NA
TGTGCCACCAGTGAGGCTAGCGGGGACACAGATACGCCGTATTTT	CATSEASGDTDTPYF	TRBD2	TRBV24-1	TRBJ2-3	once
TGTGCCAGCTCACCATCTATGGGACAGGTCGGCTACACCTTC	CASSPSMGQVGYTF	TRBD1	TRBV18	TRBJ1-2	few
TGTGCCAGCGGGAGGGGTCAGCCCCAGCATTTT	CASGRGQPQHF	NA	TRBV12-3/TRBV12-4	TRBJ1-5	NA
TGTGCCACCAGCTCTATGGGGACAGGTTTCAACAATGAGCAGTTCTTC	CATSSMGTGFNNEQFF	TRBD1	TRBV15	TRBJ2-1	few
TGTGCCAGCAGCCCAAGACTACAGGGGGCGCGAGGTGGCTACACCTTC	CASSPRLQGARGGYTF	TRBD1	TRBV13	TRBJ1-2	NA
TGTGCCAGCAGCCAAGAATCGGTATCAACTAATGAAAAACTGTTTTTT	CASSQESVSTNEKLFF	NA	TRBV4-2	TRBJ1-4	NA
TGTGCCAGCAGTGGAGGGGACAGGGGAACGAACACTGAAGCTTTCTTT	CASSGGDRGTNTEAFF	TRBD1	TRBV12-3/TRBV12-4	TRBJ1-1	few